This T cell receptor beta chain was recovered during a study of human thymus T cells. Thymus tissue for the work was resected from patients undergoing corrective heart surgery. Using immunoSEQ multiplex PCR, the repertoire was profiled, and TCRdb retains in-frame clones only, with some absent. The sample has tens of thousands of clones; 90% to 97% are singletons. This clone came up a few times. Germline CDR1 MGHDK, CDR2 SYGVNS. V was pared by 7 bases and J by 8 bases, with 9 bases between. The CDR3 sequence is 12 residues long. The specimen sequenced was thymus tissue. The chain joins TRBV25-1 to TRBJ1-6; no clear D gene. The receptor was isolated from a boy in the first two years of life with a congenital heart defect but otherwise immunologically healthy. The CDR3 nucleotides are TGTGCCAGCAAGGGTCGAGATTCACCCCTCCACTTT. Its protein is CASKGRDSPLHF. The full variable domain, in which reference TRBV25-1 and TRBJ1-6 provide the parts outside the CDR3, is EADIYQTPRYLVIGTGKKITLECSQTMGHDKMYWYQQDPGMELHLIHYSYGVNSTEKGDLSSESTVSRIRTEHFPLTLESARPSHTSQYLCASKGRDSPLHFGNGTRLTVT.